This paragraph covers one T cell receptor (beta chain) sequence. Its target is not known. These data are taken from a study of T cell repertoires in ileal Crohn's disease. Looking at the study overall: Postoperative therapy was given to about half: about 11 thiopurines, 18 anti-TNF agents.

General study points: All patients with clonality above 26.8% had endoscopic recurrence. Active smokers at surgery had more clonal expansions than non-smokers.

CDR1 WSHSY and CDR2 SAAADI come from the germline V gene. The ends lost 6 bases at V and 4 bases at J; junction bases unmatched: 8. CDR3 size: 15 residues. The protocol was immunoSEQ multiplex PCR, while the TCRdb copy is restricted to in-frame clones and leaves out a portion. The sample carries about 17,000 clones, roughly 83% recorded once. The origin of this receptor is an adult with Crohn's disease. J is TRBJ2-7 and V is TRBV10-2; 11 bases agree with TRBD2. Sequencing was performed on ileal tissue. CDR3 sequence (DNA): TGCGCCAGCAGCCGTAGCGGGGGGGTGGTATACGAGCAGTACTTC. Protein: CASSRSGGVVYEQYF.